A single sample gave rise to the 10 T cell receptor beta chains below, sequenced in a study of T cell changes during pregnancy in multiple sclerosis. The method was immunoSEQ multiplex PCR; TCRdb's version includes in-frame clones alone and lacks a portion of them. The sample has fewer than 50,000 clones; about 90% are singletons. Sequenced material: CD4+ T cells from peripheral blood mononuclear cells, taken in the third trimester of pregnancy. All receptors come from a female donor with multiple sclerosis, enrolled in a pregnancy study.

The chain carries TRBV6-6 and TRBJ2-5; 7 bases match TRBD2. The CDR3 loop spans 16 amino acids. V was pared by 2 bases and J by 1 base, with 7 bases of the junction left unmatched. Germline CDR1 MNHNY, CDR2 SVGAGI (reference sequence). CDR3 region: CASSYTASGLQETQYF. As DNA, the CDR3 is TGTGCCAGCAGTTACACCGCTAGCGGACTCCAAGAGACCCAGTACTTC.

The chain carries TRBV9 and TRBJ2-7, with TRBD1 as a possible D gene (6 bases). The germline gives CDR1 SGDLS, CDR2 YYNGEE. The CDR3 totals 15 residues. The V gene lost 4 bases and the J gene lost 0 bases, with 14 bases spanning the gap. The CDR3 loop is CASSPRDTSSYEQYF. The DNA for the CDR3 is TGTGCCAGCAGCCCCCGGGACACAAGCTCCTACGAGCAGTACTTC.

This clone came up once. The genes are TRBV5-1 and TRBJ2-3; 9 bases are shared with TRBD1. V was pared by 1 base and J by 0 bases, with 9 bases of the junction left unmatched. Germline V gene data show CDR1 as SGHRS and CDR2 as YFSETQ. This CDR3 is 18 amino acids long. CDR3 amino acids: CASSLIPGTGLSTDTQYF. CDR3 in DNA: TGCGCCAGCAGCTTGATCCCCGGGACAGGGTTGAGCACAGATACGCAGTATTTT.

CDR3 DNA sequence: TGTGCCAGCGCGGGGGCCCTCAATCAGCCCCAGCATTTT. This sequence encodes CASAGALNQPQHF. This chain uses TRBV19 with TRBJ1-5; D might be TRBD1 (6 bases). The CDR3 has 13 amino acids. The V end lost 9 bases, the J end lost 3 bases, and 12 bases lay between the germline ends. Germline assignment: CDR1 LNHDA and CDR2 SQIVND (reference sequence).

This rearrangement joins TRBV19 to TRBJ1-2; possible D gene TRBD1, 6 bases. The CDR3 is 16 residues long. V was clipped by 6 bases and J by 2 bases, with 19 bases between them. CDR1 and CDR2 (germline): LNHDA, SQIVND (reference sequence). The CDR3 bases are TGTGCCAGTAGAGAATTCGCAGGGGCTCCAAACTATGGCTACACCTTC. This gives the protein CASREFAGAPNYGYTF.

V usage is TRBV6-5 and J usage is TRBJ1-1, with 7 bases identical to TRBD1. CDR3 length equals 15 residues. CDR1 and CDR2 (germline): MNHEY, SVGAGI. Unmatched junction bases numbered 8, after V lost 2 bases and J lost 5 bases. The CDR3 sequence: CASSYAYTGVTEAFF. The CDR3 nucleotides are TGTGCCAGCAGTTACGCGTATACAGGGGTGACTGAAGCTTTCTTT.

This clone was found a few times. V gene TRBV11-2 combines with J gene TRBJ2-5; the D gene is possibly TRBD1 (6 bases). Germline CDR1 SGHAT, CDR2 FQNNGV. Trimming cost V 5 bases and J 4 bases, with 8 bases left between them. This CDR3 comprises 12 residues. The CDR3 is CASSLDRETQYF. The CDR3 DNA is TGTGCCAGCAGCCTGGACAGAGAGACCCAGTACTTC.

This clone was observed a few times. V usage is TRBV10-3 and J usage is TRBJ1-1; no definite D call. CDR3 length equals 11 residues. Between the trimmed V and J ends, which lost 2 bases and 7 bases, there was a span of 5 bases. The germline CDR1 and CDR2 sequences are ENHRY and SYGVKD. The CDR3 here is CAISETVEAFF. CDR3 in DNA: TGTGCCATCAGTGAGACAGTTGAAGCTTTCTTT.

The chain recombines TRBV4-2 with TRBJ1-3; D is unclear. V was clipped by 0 bases and J by 4 bases, with 19 bases between them. The germline V gene has CDR1 LGHNA and CDR2 YNFKEQ. This CDR3 has 18 residues. As DNA, the CDR3 is TGTGCCAGCAGCCAAGATTCCCCTACCTCACCCGGGGGAAACACCATATATTTT. It encodes CASSQDSPTSPGGNTIYF.

J is TRBJ1-1 and V is TRBV2; D possibly corresponds to TRBD1 (5 bases). CDR3 length: 13 residues. With 5 bases removed from V and 1 base from J, the gap between germline ends came to 8 bases. The V gene's germline CDR1 is SNHLY and CDR2 FYNNEI. The CDR3 is CASSPGQNTEAFF. The CDR3 DNA is TGTGCCAGCAGTCCCGGACAGAACACTGAAGCTTTCTTT.